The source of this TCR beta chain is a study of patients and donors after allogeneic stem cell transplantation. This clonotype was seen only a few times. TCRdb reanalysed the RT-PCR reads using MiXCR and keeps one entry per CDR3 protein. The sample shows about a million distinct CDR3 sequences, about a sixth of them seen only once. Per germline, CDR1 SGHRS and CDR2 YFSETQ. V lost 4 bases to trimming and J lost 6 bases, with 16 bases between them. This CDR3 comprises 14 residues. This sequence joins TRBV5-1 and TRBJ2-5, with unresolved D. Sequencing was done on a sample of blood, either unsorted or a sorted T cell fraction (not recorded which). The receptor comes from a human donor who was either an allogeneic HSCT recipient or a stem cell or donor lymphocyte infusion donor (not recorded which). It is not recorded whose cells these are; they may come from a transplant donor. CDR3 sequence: CASSPGARIQTQYF. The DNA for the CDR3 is TGCGCCAGCAGCCCGGGTGCTAGGATCCAGACCCAGTACTTC.